This T cell receptor (beta chain) was found in a study of CD8+ T cells in alopecia areata. Study outcomes and limitations: Alopecia totalis/universalis scalp especially showed more expanded CD8+ clones than normal scalp.

Following extraction, RNA underwent reverse transcription to cDNA, which served as the sequencing template. Some clones are missing from TCRdb's copy, which holds only in-frame ones; the method was immunoSEQ multiplex PCR. The top ten hold less than 5% of the sample, which has 150,000 to 200,000 clones, 45% to 60% seen once. This clone was detected ten times or more. Its antigen remains unidentified. Germline V CDR1 and CDR2: SGHTA, FQGTGA. The CDR3 covers 11 residues. The ends were cut back, 1 base at V and 4 bases at J, with 1 base in the middle. The receptor's source is a human donor in good health. The chain uses TRBV7-3 and TRBJ1-1; the D is unclear. Sequences were obtained from CD4+ T cells sorted from blood. CDR3 DNA sequence: TGTGCCAGCAGCTTAAGCACTGAAGCTTTCTTT. It specifies CASSLSTEAFF.